Included here is one TCR beta chain sequence, with context. Antigen: not known. This specimen comes from a study of T cells in localized non-small cell lung cancer. J lost 7 bases, V lost 5 bases, and 7 bases had no gene match. The germline CDR1 and CDR2 sequences are PRHDT and FYEKMQ (reference sequence). This CDR3 has 16 amino acids. General study points: Adjacent lung held a median roughly 56 of the top 100 tumor clones. Clonality of T cells reached its maximum in uninvolved adjacent lung, surpassing tumor. Sequencing was limited to one tumor region, leaving the possibility of heterogeneity open. Density of T cells in blood, when higher, went with longer overall survival.

Here immunoSEQ multiplex PCR was the method, and the copy in TCRdb shows in-frame clones only, minus some. The data hold around 33,000 clones, with approximately 90% observed a single time. The chain uses TRBV13 and TRBJ2-4; 14 bases are shared with TRBD2. The sequence derives from an older female donor with stage I lung adenocarcinoma. The sample consisted of peripheral blood, taken before any cancer treatment. In DNA form, the CDR3 reads TGTGCCAGCAGCCACGGACTAGCGGGGGGTGCGAACATTCAGTACTTC. Encoded protein: CASSHGLAGGANIQYF.